The 21 T cell receptor beta chains presented below share a single source sample, sequenced in a study of T cell changes during pregnancy in multiple sclerosis. TCRdb's table, derived via immunoSEQ multiplex PCR, lists solely in-frame clones and lacks some. The sample includes 20,000 to 25,000 clones, roughly 90% of them seen just once. The sample consisted of CD8+ T cells from peripheral blood mononuclear cells, taken after pregnancy. Receptor source: a female donor with multiple sclerosis, enrolled in a pregnancy study.

This chain connects TRBV7-9 to TRBJ2-1; 11 bases match TRBD2. Germline-derived CDR1 and CDR2 are SEHNR and FQNEAQ (reference sequence). CDR3 size: 16 residues. V was clipped by 5 bases and J by 6 bases; unmatched bases: 9. CDR3 nucleotide sequence: TGTGCCAGCAGCGCCCCACTAGCGGGAGAGCGCAATGAGCAGTTCTTC. This codes for CASSAPLAGERNEQFF. Filled out from reference TRBV7-9 and TRBJ2-1, the complete variable domain reads DTGVSQNPRHKITKRGQNVTFRCDPISEHNRLYWYRQTLGQGPEFLTYFQNEAQLEKSRLLSDRFSAERPKGSFSTLEIQRTEQGDSAMYLCASSAPLAGERNEQFFGPGTRLTVL.

The chain employs TRBV9 and TRBJ2-2; the match to TRBD2 covers 9 bases. This CDR3 has 15 amino acids. V was clipped by 0 bases and J by 7 bases; unmatched bases: 4. Per germline, CDR1 SGDLS and CDR2 YYNGEE. CDR3 coding DNA: TGTGCCAGCAGCGTAGAAGGGACTAGCTTCGGGGAGCTGTTTTTT. Amino acid sequence: CASSVEGTSFGELFF.

The chain links TRBV2 to TRBJ1-1, with a weak D call TRBD1 (6 bases). There are 14 residues in the CDR3. V dropped 5 bases and J dropped 1 base, with 11 bases sitting between them. The V gene's germline CDR1 is SNHLY and CDR2 FYNNEI. The CDR3 loop reads CASSPGAPNTEAFF. CDR3 bases: TGTGCCAGCAGTCCAGGGGCCCCGAACACTGAAGCTTTCTTT.

The V and J genes are TRBV13 and TRBJ1-1; D is possibly TRBD1 (5 bases). V dropped 5 bases and J dropped 0 bases, with 10 bases sitting between them. This CDR3 is built from 14 residues. Germline values: CDR1 PRHDT, CDR2 FYEKMQ (reference sequence). CDR3 in amino acids: CASSLETVNTEAFF. In DNA form, the CDR3 reads TGTGCCAGCAGCCTGGAGACAGTGAACACTGAAGCTTTCTTT. Combining the CDR3 with reference TRBV13 and TRBJ1-1 gives the whole variable domain AAGVIQSPRHLIKEKRETATLKCYPIPRHDTVYWYQQGPGQDPQFLISFYEKMQSDKGSIPDRFSAQQFSDYHSELNMSSLELGDSALYFCASSLETVNTEAFFGQGTRLTVV.

The gene calls are TRBV6-5 and TRBJ2-1, with D possibly TRBD2 on 7 matching bases. The CDR3 runs 15 residues. Deletions cut 10 bases from V and 9 bases from J, with 25 bases between. CDR1 MNHEY and CDR2 SVGAGI come from the germline V gene. This CDR3 reads CAISRGGGPSCEQFF. The CDR3 DNA reads as TGTGCCATCTCTAGGGGGGGAGGGCCTAGTTGTGAGCAGTTCTTC.

The V gene is TRBV21-1, the J gene TRBJ2-2; the table calls TRBD1, which could not be checked here. TRBV21-1 is a pseudogene. The CDR3 totals 17 residues. For the CDR3, the DNA is TGTGCCAGCAGCAAAATAGACAAGGGGGCTAAAACCGGGGAGCTGTTTTTT. Translating gives CASSKIDKGAKTGELFF.

The chain joins TRBV27 to TRBJ2-7; the match to TRBD2 covers 8 bases. J lost 2 bases, V lost 0 bases, and 6 bases had no gene match. CDR3 length: 16 residues. The V gene's germline CDR1 is MNHEY and CDR2 SMNVEV (reference sequence). The CDR3 sequence is CASSLSGLAGTYEQYF. As DNA, the CDR3 is TGTGCCAGCAGTTTATCGGGTCTAGCGGGTACCTACGAGCAGTACTTC.

The chain has TRBV4-1 and TRBJ2-1, with TRBD2 matching 8 bases. The ends lost 4 bases at V and 3 bases at J; junction bases unmatched: 5. Germline V lookup: CDR1 MGHRA, CDR2 YSYEKL. The CDR3 runs 15 residues. CDR3 sequence reads: CASSPTSAVYNEQFF. As DNA, the CDR3 is TGCGCCAGCAGCCCGACTAGCGCGGTCTACAATGAGCAGTTCTTC.

The rearrangement links TRBV10-2 to TRBJ2-5; TRBD2 matches at 14 bases. CDR3 length: 18 amino acids. Germline loops: CDR1 WSHSY, CDR2 SAAADI. V was clipped by 0 bases and J by 4 bases; unmatched bases: 7. CDR3 residues: CASSESSRLAGGPETQYF. Here the CDR3 DNA reads TGCGCCAGCAGTGAGTCCTCTCGACTAGCGGGAGGGCCAGAGACCCAGTACTTC.

This sequence joins TRBV7-2 and TRBJ2-3; 13 bases fit TRBD2. The V gene's germline CDR1 is SGHTA and CDR2 FQGNSA. The junction had 10 bases not matched to a gene; V was cut back by 5 bases and J by 5 bases. There are 17 residues in the CDR3. CDR3 amino acids: CASSPRTSGSWRDTQYF. DNA for the CDR3: TGTGCCAGCAGCCCGAGGACTAGCGGGAGTTGGAGAGATACGCAGTATTTT.

The V gene is TRBV27, the J gene TRBJ2-7; a weak D match, TRBD1 (6 bases). The CDR3 loop spans 15 amino acids. CDR1 is MNHEY and CDR2 is SMNVEV in the germline V gene (reference sequence). Trimming pared 1 base from V and 4 bases from J, leaving 14 bases between. The CDR3 reads CASSLFSGESYEQYF. Written as DNA, the CDR3 is TGTGCCAGCAGTTTATTCTCAGGGGAAAGTTACGAGCAGTACTTC.

The chain employs TRBV30 and TRBJ1-1; possibly TRBD1 for D (6 bases). Germline V gives CDR1 GTSNPN, CDR2 SVGIG (reference sequence). The CDR3 is 12 residues long. V lost 3 bases, J lost 6 bases, and 11 bases lay in between. Here the CDR3 DNA reads TGTGCCTGGAGGGGGACACCTCCTGAAGCTTTCTTT. Protein product: CAWRGTPPEAFF.

This chain joins TRBV6-6 and TRBJ2-3, with 8 nucleotides matching TRBD1. V dropped 7 bases and J dropped 2; count of bases not matched to a gene: 5. The V gene's germline CDR1 is MNHNY and CDR2 SVGAGI (reference sequence). The length of the CDR3 is 14 residues. The CDR3 sequence is CASTRTGITDTQYF. For the CDR3, the DNA is TGTGCCAGCACCCGGACAGGGATCACAGATACGCAGTATTTT.

The chain is built from TRBV5-6 and TRBJ2-2, with TRBD1 identical over 7 bases. There are 16 residues in the CDR3. With V trimmed by 0 bases and J by 5 bases, 7 bases remained unmatched. The V gene's germline CDR1 is SGHDT and CDR2 YYEEEE. This CDR3 reads CASSLDRGVETGELFF. The CDR3 nucleotides read TGTGCCAGCAGCTTGGACAGGGGAGTAGAAACCGGGGAGCTGTTTTTT.

The V call is TRBV6-1, the J call TRBJ2-5, with 14 nucleotides matching TRBD2. Germline CDR1 and CDR2: MNHNS and SASEGT. The CDR3 loop spans 15 amino acids. Trimming cost V 4 bases and J 4 bases; bases outside gene matches: 2. DNA of the CDR3: TGTGCCAGCAGTGGACTAGCGGGAGGGCCAGAGACCCAGTACTTC. Protein sequence: CASSGLAGGPETQYF.

This rearrangement joins TRBV5-1 to TRBJ2-7; 8 bases are shared with TRBD1. This CDR3 is built from 15 residues. Germline loops: CDR1 SGHRS, CDR2 YFSETQ. After removal of 4 bases from V and 2 bases from J, the junction contained 8 bases not matched to a gene. The CDR3 region is CASSQGTGEPYEQYF. CDR3 coding DNA: TGCGCCAGCAGCCAAGGGACAGGCGAGCCCTACGAGCAGTACTTC.

The rearrangement links TRBV4-1 to TRBJ2-1, with 9 bases fitting TRBD2. CDR1 MGHRA and CDR2 YSYEKL come from the germline V gene. V was clipped by 6 bases and J by 4 bases; unmatched bases: 10. The CDR3 is 16 residues long. As DNA, the CDR3 is TGCGCCAGCAGTCGACACGAGCGGGAGGAATACAATGAGCAGTTCTTC. Protein: CASSRHEREEYNEQFF.

The V gene is TRBV19, the J gene TRBJ2-7, with 10 bases fitting TRBD2. The CDR3 is 14 amino acids. V was clipped by 7 bases and J by 4 bases; unmatched bases: 7. Germline CDR1 LNHDA, CDR2 SQIVND (reference sequence). The CDR3 nucleotides are TGTGCCAGTAAAGGACTAGCGGCCCCTTACGAGCAGTACTTC. This translates into CASKGLAAPYEQYF.

The chain is built from TRBV19 and TRBJ2-2, with 7 positions matching TRBD2. CDR1 is LNHDA and CDR2 is SQIVND in the germline V gene (reference sequence). The junction had 10 bases not matched to a gene; V was cut back by 8 bases and J by 1 base. The CDR3 has 16 amino acids. CDR3 amino acids: CASGGSGTKNTGELFF. CDR3 DNA sequence: TGTGCCAGTGGGGGATCCGGGACTAAGAACACCGGGGAGCTGTTTTTT.

This chain uses TRBV19 with TRBJ1-1; D gene uncertain. CDR3 length equals 14 residues. CDR1 is LNHDA and CDR2 is SQIVND in the germline V gene (reference sequence). Trimming took off 3 bases at V and 4 bases at J, with 12 bases between the two ends. The CDR3 bases are TGTGCCAGTAGTATGAACACGCAGTCCACTGAAGCTTTCTTT. Translating gives CASSMNTQSTEAFF.

This clone is medium-sized (0.01 to 0.1%) in the sample. The CDR3 loop is CASSPRVYEQYF. The CDR3 DNA follows: TGTGCCAGCAGTCCCAGGGTGTACGAGCAGTACTTC. The chain carries TRBV28 and TRBJ2-7; a weak D match, TRBD1 (5 bases). V gave up 5 bases and J gave up 4 bases, with 9 bases separating them. CDR1 and CDR2 from the germline V gene are MDHEN and SYDVKM. The CDR3 runs 12 residues.